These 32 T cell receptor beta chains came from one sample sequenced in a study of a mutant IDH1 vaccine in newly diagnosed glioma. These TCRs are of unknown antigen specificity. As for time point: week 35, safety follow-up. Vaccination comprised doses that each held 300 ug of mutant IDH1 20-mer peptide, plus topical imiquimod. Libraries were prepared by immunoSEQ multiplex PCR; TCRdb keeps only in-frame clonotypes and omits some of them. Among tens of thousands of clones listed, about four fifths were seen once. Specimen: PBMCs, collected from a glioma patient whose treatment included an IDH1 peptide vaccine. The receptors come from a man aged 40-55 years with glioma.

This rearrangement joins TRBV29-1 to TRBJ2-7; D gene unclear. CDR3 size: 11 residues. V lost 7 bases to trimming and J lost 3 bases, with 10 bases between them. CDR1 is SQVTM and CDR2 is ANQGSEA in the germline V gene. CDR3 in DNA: TGCAGCGGGACGACGAGCTACGAGCAGTACTTC. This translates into CSGTTSYEQYF.

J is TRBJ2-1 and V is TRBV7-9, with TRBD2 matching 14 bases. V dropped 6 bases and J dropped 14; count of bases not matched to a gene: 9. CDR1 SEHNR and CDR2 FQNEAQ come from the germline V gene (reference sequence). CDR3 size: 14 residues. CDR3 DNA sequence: TGTGCCAGCAGGACTAGCGGGAGGGCGAGGGAGGAGTTCTTC. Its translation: CASRTSGRAREEFF.

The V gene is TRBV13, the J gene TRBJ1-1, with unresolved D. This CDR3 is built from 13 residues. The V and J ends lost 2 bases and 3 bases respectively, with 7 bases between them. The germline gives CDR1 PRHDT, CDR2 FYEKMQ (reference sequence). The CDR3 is CASSLIGDTEAFF. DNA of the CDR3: TGTGCCAGCAGCTTAATTGGGGACACTGAAGCTTTCTTT.

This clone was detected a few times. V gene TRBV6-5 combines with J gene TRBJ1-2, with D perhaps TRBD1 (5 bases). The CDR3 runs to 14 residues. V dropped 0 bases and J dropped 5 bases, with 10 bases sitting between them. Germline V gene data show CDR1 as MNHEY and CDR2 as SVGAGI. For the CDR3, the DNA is TGTGCCAGCAGTTACTCGGGGACCTTATATGGCTACACCTTC. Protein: CASSYSGTLYGYTF.

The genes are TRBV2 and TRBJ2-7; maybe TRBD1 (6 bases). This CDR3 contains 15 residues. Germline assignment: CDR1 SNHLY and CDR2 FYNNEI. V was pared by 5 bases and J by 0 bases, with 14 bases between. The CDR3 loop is CASSPLTRGSYEQYF. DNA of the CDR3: TGTGCCAGCAGTCCCCTTACCAGGGGCTCCTACGAGCAGTACTTC.

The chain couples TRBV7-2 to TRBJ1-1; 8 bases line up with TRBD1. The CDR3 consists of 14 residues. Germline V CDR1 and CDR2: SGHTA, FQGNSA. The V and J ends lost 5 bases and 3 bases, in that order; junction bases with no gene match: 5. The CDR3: CASSRTGMDTEAFF. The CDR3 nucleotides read TGTGCCAGCAGCCGGACAGGGATGGACACTGAAGCTTTCTTT.

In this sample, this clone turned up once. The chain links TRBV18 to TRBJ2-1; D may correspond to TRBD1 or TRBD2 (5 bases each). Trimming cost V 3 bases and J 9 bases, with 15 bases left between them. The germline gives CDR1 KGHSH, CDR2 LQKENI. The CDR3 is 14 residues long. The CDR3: CASSPGKGISEQFF. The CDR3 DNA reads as TGTGCCAGCTCACCCGGGAAGGGGATCTCTGAGCAGTTCTTC.

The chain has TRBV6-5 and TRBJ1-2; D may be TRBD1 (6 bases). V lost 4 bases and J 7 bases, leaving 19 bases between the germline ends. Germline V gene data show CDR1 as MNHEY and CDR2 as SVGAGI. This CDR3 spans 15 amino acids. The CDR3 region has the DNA TGTGCCAGCAGTTCAGAGCAGGGGAGGTTGGGTGGCTACACCTTC. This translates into CASSSEQGRLGGYTF.

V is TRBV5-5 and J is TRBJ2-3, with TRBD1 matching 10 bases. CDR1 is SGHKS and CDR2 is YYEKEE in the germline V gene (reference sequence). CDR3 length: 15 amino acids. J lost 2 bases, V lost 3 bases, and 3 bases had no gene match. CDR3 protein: CASSWGQGTTDTQYF. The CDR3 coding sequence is TGTGCCAGCAGCTGGGGACAGGGGACCACAGATACGCAGTATTTT.

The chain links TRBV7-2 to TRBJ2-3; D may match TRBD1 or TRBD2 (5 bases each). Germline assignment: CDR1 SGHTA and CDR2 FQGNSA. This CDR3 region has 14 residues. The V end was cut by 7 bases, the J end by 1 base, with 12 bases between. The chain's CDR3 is CASKPGTRTDTQYF. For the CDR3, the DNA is TGTGCCAGCAAACCCGGGACCCGCACAGATACGCAGTATTTT.

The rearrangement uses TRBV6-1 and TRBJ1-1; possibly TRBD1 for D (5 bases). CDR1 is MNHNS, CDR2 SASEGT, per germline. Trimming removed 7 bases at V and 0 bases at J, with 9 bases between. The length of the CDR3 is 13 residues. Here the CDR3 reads CASTQGLNTEAFF. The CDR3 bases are TGTGCCAGCACTCAGGGCTTGAACACTGAAGCTTTCTTT.

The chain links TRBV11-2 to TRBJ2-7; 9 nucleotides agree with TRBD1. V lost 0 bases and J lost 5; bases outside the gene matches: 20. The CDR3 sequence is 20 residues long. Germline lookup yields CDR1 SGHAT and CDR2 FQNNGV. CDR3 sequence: CASSLETTGGKKVWADEQYF. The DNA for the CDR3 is TGTGCCAGCAGCTTAGAAACGACAGGGGGAAAGAAGGTATGGGCGGACGAGCAGTACTTC.

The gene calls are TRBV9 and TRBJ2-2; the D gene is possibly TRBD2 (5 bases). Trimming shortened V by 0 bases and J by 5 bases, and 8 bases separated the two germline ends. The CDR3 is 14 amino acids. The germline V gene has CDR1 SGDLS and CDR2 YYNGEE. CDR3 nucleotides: TGTGCCAGCAGCGTAGCTCGACTAACCGGGGAGCTGTTTTTT. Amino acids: CASSVARLTGELFF.

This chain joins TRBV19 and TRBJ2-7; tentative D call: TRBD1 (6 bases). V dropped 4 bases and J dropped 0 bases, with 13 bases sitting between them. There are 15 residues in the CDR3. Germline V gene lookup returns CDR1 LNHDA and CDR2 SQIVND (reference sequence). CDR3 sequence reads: CASSTRQVPSYEQYF. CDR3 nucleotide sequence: TGTGCCAGTAGTACAAGACAGGTTCCCTCCTACGAGCAGTACTTC.

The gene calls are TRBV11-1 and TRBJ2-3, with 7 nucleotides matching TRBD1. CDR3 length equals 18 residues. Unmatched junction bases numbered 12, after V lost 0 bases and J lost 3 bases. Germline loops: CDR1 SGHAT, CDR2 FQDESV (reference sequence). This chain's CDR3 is CASSLARISGQRTDTQYF. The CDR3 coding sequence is TGTGCCAGCAGCTTAGCTAGGATCTCGGGACAGAGGACAGATACGCAGTATTTT.

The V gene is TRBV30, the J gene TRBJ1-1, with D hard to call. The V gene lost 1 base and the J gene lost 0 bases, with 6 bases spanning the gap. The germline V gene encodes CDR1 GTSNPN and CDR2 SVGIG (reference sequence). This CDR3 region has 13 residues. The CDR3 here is CAWSDGVNTEAFF. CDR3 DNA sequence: TGTGCCTGGAGTGACGGGGTGAACACTGAAGCTTTCTTT.

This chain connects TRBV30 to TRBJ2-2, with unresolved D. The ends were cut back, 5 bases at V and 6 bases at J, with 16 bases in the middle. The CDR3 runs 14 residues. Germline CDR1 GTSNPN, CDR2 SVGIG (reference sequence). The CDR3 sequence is CAWAGQTDPGELFF. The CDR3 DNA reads TGTGCCTGGGCTGGCCAGACCGACCCCGGGGAGCTGTTTTTT. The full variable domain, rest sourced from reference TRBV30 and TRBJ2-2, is SQTIHQWPATLVQPVGSPLSLECTVEGTSNPNLYWYRQAAGRGLQLLFYSVGIGQISSEVPQNLSASRPQDRQFILSSKKLLLSDSGFYLCAWAGQTDPGELFFGEGSRLTVL.

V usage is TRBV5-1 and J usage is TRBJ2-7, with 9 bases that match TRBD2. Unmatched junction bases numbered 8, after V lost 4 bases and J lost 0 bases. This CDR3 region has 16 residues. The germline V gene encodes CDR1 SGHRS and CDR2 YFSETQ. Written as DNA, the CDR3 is TGCGCCAGCAGCACCGGTGTAGCGGGAGCCTCCTACGAGCAGTACTTC. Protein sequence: CASSTGVAGASYEQYF.

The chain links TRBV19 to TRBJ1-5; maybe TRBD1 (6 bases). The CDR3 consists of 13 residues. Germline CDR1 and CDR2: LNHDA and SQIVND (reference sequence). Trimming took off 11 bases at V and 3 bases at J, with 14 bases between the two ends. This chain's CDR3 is CAGGGGINQPQHF. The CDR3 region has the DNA TGTGCCGGAGGGGGGGGCATCAATCAGCCCCAGCATTTT.

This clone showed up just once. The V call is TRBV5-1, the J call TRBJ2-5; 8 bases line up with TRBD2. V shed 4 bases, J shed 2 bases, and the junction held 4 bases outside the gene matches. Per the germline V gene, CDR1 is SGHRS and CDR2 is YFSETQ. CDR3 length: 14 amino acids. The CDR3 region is CASSPGTRQETQYF. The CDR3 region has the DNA TGCGCCAGCAGCCCCGGGACTAGACAAGAGACCCAGTACTTC.

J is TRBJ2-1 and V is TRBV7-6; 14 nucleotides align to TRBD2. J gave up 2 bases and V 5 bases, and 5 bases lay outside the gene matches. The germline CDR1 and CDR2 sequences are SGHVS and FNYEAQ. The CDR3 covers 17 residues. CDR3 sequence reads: CASSRLAGGPPYNEQFF. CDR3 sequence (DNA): TGTGCCAGCAGCCGACTAGCGGGAGGGCCGCCCTACAATGAGCAGTTCTTC.

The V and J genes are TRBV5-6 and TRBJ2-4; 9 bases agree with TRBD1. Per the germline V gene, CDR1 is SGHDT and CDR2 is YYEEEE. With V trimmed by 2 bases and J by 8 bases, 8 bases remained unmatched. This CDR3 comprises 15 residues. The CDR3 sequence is CASSFPGTGSDIQYF. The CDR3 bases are TGTGCCAGCAGCTTCCCCGGGACAGGGAGCGACATTCAGTACTTC. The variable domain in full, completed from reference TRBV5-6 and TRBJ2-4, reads DAGVTQSPTHLIKTRGQQVTLRCSPKSGHDTVSWYQQALGQGPQFIFQYYEEEERQRGNFPDRFSGHQFPNYSSELNVNALLLGDSALYLCASSFPGTGSDIQYFGAGTRLSVL.

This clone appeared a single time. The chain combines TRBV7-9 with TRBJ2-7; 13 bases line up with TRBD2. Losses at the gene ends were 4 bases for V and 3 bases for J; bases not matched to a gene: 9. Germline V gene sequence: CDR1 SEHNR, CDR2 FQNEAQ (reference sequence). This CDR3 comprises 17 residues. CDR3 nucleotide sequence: TGTGCCAGCAGCTACTGGACTAGCGGGGGCAACTACTACGAGCAGTACTTC. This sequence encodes CASSYWTSGGNYYEQYF.

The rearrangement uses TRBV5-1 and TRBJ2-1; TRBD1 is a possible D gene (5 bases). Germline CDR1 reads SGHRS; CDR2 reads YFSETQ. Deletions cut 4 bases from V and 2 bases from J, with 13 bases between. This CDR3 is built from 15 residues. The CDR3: CASSRDAGPYNEQFF. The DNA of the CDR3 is TGCGCCAGCAGCCGAGATGCAGGGCCCTACAATGAGCAGTTCTTC.

The CDR3 DNA reads as TGTGCCAGCAGTGAACTACTGGCGGGAGGGCCCAATGAGCAGTTCTTC. Amino acids: CASSELLAGGPNEQFF. The chain employs TRBV6-1 and TRBJ2-1, with 9 bases matching TRBD2. This CDR3 is built from 16 residues. Germline-derived CDR1 and CDR2 are MNHNS and SASEGT. Trimming removed 2 bases from V and 6 bases from J; junction bases left unmatched: 8.

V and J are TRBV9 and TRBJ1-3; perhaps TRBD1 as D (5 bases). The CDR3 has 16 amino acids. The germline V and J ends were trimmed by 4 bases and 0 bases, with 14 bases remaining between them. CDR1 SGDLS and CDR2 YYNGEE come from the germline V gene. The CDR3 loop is CASSFRSRGSGNTIYF. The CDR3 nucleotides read TGTGCCAGCAGCTTTCGCTCTAGGGGCTCTGGAAACACCATATATTTT.

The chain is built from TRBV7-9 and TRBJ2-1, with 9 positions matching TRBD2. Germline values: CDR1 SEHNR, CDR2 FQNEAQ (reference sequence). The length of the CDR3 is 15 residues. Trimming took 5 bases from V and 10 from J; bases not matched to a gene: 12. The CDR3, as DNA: TGTGCCAGCAGCCCGCCGGGACTAGCTAGGGAAGAGCAGTTCTTC. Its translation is CASSPPGLAREEQFF.

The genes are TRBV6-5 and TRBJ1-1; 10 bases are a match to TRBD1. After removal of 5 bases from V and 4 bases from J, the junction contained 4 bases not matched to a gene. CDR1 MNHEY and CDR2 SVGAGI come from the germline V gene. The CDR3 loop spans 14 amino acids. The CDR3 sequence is CASSPTGGGTEAFF. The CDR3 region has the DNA TGTGCCAGCAGTCCGACAGGGGGCGGCACTGAAGCTTTCTTT.

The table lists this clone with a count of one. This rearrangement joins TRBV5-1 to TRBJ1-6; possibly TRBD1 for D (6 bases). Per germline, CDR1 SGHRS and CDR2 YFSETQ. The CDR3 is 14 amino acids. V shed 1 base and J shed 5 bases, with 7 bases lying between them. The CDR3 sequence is CASSLNRDNSPLHF. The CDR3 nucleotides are TGCGCCAGCAGCTTGAACAGGGATAATTCACCCCTCCACTTT.

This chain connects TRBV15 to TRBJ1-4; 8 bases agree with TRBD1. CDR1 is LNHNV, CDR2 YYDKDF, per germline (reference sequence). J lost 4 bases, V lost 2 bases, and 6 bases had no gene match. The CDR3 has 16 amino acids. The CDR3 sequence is CATSRQGARGNEKLFF. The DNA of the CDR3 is TGTGCCACCAGCAGACAGGGGGCGCGGGGTAATGAAAAACTGTTTTTT.

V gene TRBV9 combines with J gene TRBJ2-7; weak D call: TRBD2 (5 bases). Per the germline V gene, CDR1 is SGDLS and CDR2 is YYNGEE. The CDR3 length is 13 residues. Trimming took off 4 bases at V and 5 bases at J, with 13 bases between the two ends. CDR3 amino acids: CASSLTLGDEQYF. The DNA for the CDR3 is TGTGCCAGCAGCCTTACCCTCGGGGACGAGCAGTACTTC.

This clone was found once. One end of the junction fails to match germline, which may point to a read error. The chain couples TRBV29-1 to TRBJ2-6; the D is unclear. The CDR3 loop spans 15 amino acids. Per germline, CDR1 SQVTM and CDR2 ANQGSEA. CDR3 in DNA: TGCAGCGTAGAAGGGCCCTTAGTTGGGGCCAACGTCCTGACTTTC. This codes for CSVEGPLVGANVLTF.